What follows are 19 T cell receptor beta chains derived from one specimen sequenced in a study of shared clonotypes between healthy human individuals. It was CD45RO-negative cells, positively selected for CCR7, that made up naive CD8 cells, with terminally differentiated effector memory CD45RA+ cells excluded. The method was immunoSEQ multiplex PCR; TCRdb's version includes in-frame clones alone and lacks a portion of them. The table lists 560,000 or so clones, approximately 96% of them singletons. The sequenced material came from naive CD8+ T cells sorted from blood. These TCRs come from a woman younger than 45 in good health.

This rearrangement joins TRBV5-6 to TRBJ2-5, with 15 bases fitting TRBD2. The better agreement between TRBJ2-7 and the DNA end casts doubt on the J call. Germline V CDR1 and CDR2: SGHDT, YYEEEE. The CDR3 sequence is 18 residues long. The CDR3 DNA is TGTGCCAGCAGCCCCGCCGGACTAGCGGGAGGGCGGTTGAACGAGCAGTACTTC. Translated, it gives CASSPAGLAGGRLNEQYF.

This chain connects TRBV5-1 to TRBJ1-2; D not resolved. V was trimmed by 3 bases and J by 5 bases, leaving 11 bases between them. Per germline, CDR1 SGHRS and CDR2 YFSETQ. The CDR3 consists of 13 residues. This CDR3 reads CASSYGSSYGYTF. The CDR3, as DNA: TGCGCCAGCAGCTATGGCTCTTCATATGGCTACACCTTC.

V gene TRBV2 combines with J gene TRBJ1-4; D is undetermined. The V and J ends lost 7 bases and 5 bases respectively, with 14 bases between them. The germline gives CDR1 SNHLY, CDR2 FYNNEI. This CDR3 comprises 14 residues. The DNA of the CDR3 is TGTGCCAGCATGATGACGGAGGAGAATGAAAAACTGTTTTTT. Its protein product is CASMMTEENEKLFF.

The chain joins TRBV27 to TRBJ2-5; D ambiguous. TRBJ2-7 explains the end of the DNA better; the J call may be wrong. Germline assignment: CDR1 MNHEY and CDR2 SMNVEV (reference sequence). The CDR3 is 10 residues long. CDR3 sequence: CAIGRYEQYF. The CDR3 nucleotides are TGTGCCATTGGACGTTACGAGCAGTACTTC.

The chain recombines TRBV28 with TRBJ2-1; D not resolved. V was pared by 6 bases and J by 0 bases, with 15 bases between. CDR3 size: 16 residues. Germline V gives CDR1 MDHEN, CDR2 SYDVKM. The CDR3 DNA is TGTGCCAGCAGCGCACTCATTTATAGCTCCTACAATGAGCAGTTCTTC. The encoded protein is CASSALIYSSYNEQFF.

The V and J genes are TRBV11-3 and TRBJ2-4, with D possibly being TRBD1 (7 bases). Germline V lookup: CDR1 SGHNT, CDR2 YENEEA. The CDR3 contains 12 residues. Trimming removed 6 bases at V and 14 bases at J, with 17 bases between. The CDR3 region is CASSETQGGEYF. CDR3 sequence (DNA): TGTGCCAGCAGTGAAACGCAGGGGGGAGAGTACTTC. The full variable domain, with the rest looked up from reference TRBV11-3 and TRBJ2-4, is EAGVVQSPRYKIIEKKQPVAFWCNPISGHNTLYWYLQNLGQGPELLIRYENEEAVDDSQLPKDRFSAERLKGVDSTLKIQPAELGDSAVYLCASSETQGGEYFGAGTRLSVL.

The J gene is TRBJ2-7, the V gene TRBV5-8; TRBD2 aligns across 9 bases. Germline values: CDR1 SGHTS, CDR2 YDEGEE. CDR3 length equals 15 residues. V trimming: 0 bases; J trimming: 2 bases; junction bases outside the gene matches: 3. CDR3 amino acids: CASSLVLAGPYEQYF. The DNA for the CDR3 is TGTGCCAGCAGCTTGGTGCTAGCGGGACCCTACGAGCAGTACTTC. The whole variable domain, filled in from reference TRBV5-8 and TRBJ2-7, reads EAGVTQSPTHLIKTRGQQATLRCSPISGHTSVYWYQQALGLGLQFLLWYDEGEERNRGNFPPRFSGRQFPNYSSELNVNALELEDSALYLCASSLVLAGPYEQYFGPGTRLTVT.

The chain combines TRBV4-2 with TRBJ2-3, with D possibly TRBD2 on 6 matching bases. Germline assignment: CDR1 LGHNA and CDR2 YNFKEQ. The V and J ends lost 2 bases and 6 bases respectively, with 18 bases between them. The CDR3 contains 16 residues. In DNA, the CDR3 is TGTGCCAGCAGCCAAAACAAGCGGGCGCTTAGGGATACGCAGTATTTT. Its protein product is CASSQNKRALRDTQYF.

This CDR3 reads CASSPSNTGKYYEQYF. Written as DNA, the CDR3 is TGTGCCAGCAGCCCCAGTAACACCGGAAAGTACTACGAGCAGTACTTC. This chain joins TRBV4-2 and TRBJ2-7; no firm D call. This CDR3 spans 16 amino acids. Trimming removed 4 bases at V and 3 bases at J, with 19 bases between. Looked up from germline, CDR1 is LGHNA and CDR2 is YNFKEQ.

The chain recombines TRBV27 with TRBJ2-5; D gene ambiguous. V was clipped by 5 bases and J by 2 bases, with 12 bases between them. Germline V gene sequence: CDR1 MNHEY, CDR2 SMNVEV (reference sequence). The CDR3 is 14 amino acids. CDR3 nucleotides: TGTGCCAGCAGTCTTACTTACCCACAAGAGACCCAGTACTTC. This sequence encodes CASSLTYPQETQYF.

The genes are TRBV27 and TRBJ2-1, with 9 bases that match TRBD2. The V gene's germline CDR1 is MNHEY and CDR2 SMNVEV (reference sequence). With V trimmed by 7 bases and J by 7 bases, 14 bases remained unmatched. This CDR3 has 16 amino acids. CDR3 residues: CASTDRLAVVGNEQFF. CDR3 sequence (DNA): TGTGCCAGCACCGATAGACTAGCGGTCGTGGGGAATGAGCAGTTCTTC.

This clone was seen just once. CDR3 protein: CASSVSRANEQFF. In DNA, the CDR3 is TGTGCCAGCAGTGTTTCGAGGGCTAATGAGCAGTTCTTC. The chain combines TRBV27 with TRBJ2-1, with D maybe TRBD2 (5 bases). The CDR3 runs to 13 residues. CDR1 and CDR2 from the germline V gene are MNHEY and SMNVEV (reference sequence). V lost 5 bases and J lost 7, with 12 bases in between.

This sequence joins TRBV28 and TRBJ1-1; tentative D call: TRBD1 (5 bases). In germline, CDR1 is MDHEN, CDR2 SYDVKM. V was cut by 2 bases and J by 4 bases, with 11 bases left in between. This CDR3 region has 14 residues. Written as DNA, the CDR3 is TGTGCCAGCAGTTTAAGGGGCGAGGGCACTGAAGCTTTCTTT. It is translated as CASSLRGEGTEAFF.

This CDR3 reads CASSHRTSGSTDTQYF. The CDR3 region has the DNA TGTGCCAGCAGTCATCGGACTAGCGGGAGTACAGATACGCAGTATTTT. J is TRBJ2-3 and V is TRBV27; 13 nucleotides agree with TRBD2. Trimming took 5 bases from V and 3 from J; bases not matched to a gene: 5. CDR1 is MNHEY, CDR2 SMNVEV, per germline (reference sequence). This CDR3 has 16 amino acids.

The V call is TRBV29-1, the J call TRBJ1-2; 7 bases line up with TRBD1. The germline CDR1 and CDR2 sequences are SQVTM and ANQGSEA. The CDR3 sequence is 15 residues long. V lost 1 base to trimming and J lost 4 bases; unmatched junction nucleotides: 9. The CDR3, as DNA: TGCAGCGTTGAAGTGATAGAGAGACAGGGCTATGGCTACACCTTC. Translating gives CSVEVIERQGYGYTF.

Worth noting for this clone: Different DNA sequences within this sample yield the same CDR3. V usage is TRBV27 and J usage is TRBJ2-7; D unclear. Trimming stripped 2 bases from V and 3 bases from J, with 8 bases between. In germline, CDR1 is MNHEY, CDR2 SMNVEV (reference sequence). CDR3 length: 13 amino acids. DNA of the CDR3: TGTGCCAGCAGTTTAGGCAGGCACTACGAGCAGTACTTC. Encoded protein: CASSLGRHYEQYF.

The chain employs TRBV7-2 and TRBJ2-2; possibly TRBD2 for D (5 bases). V dropped 2 bases and J dropped 4 bases, with 11 bases sitting between them. Germline assignment: CDR1 SGHTA and CDR2 FQGNSA. CDR3 size: 15 residues. This CDR3 reads CASSLYGMGTGELFF. CDR3 DNA sequence: TGTGCCAGCAGCTTATACGGGATGGGCACCGGGGAGCTGTTTTTT.

The gene calls are TRBV29-1 and TRBJ2-7; D not certain. V dropped 0 bases and J dropped 2 bases, with 8 bases sitting between them. Looked up from germline, CDR1 is SQVTM and CDR2 is ANQGSEA. The CDR3 runs 13 residues. The CDR3 sequence: CSVEDIGTYEQYF. The DNA of the CDR3 is TGCAGCGTTGAAGATATAGGAACCTACGAGCAGTACTTC.

The rearrangement links TRBV7-2 to TRBJ2-3; D is uncertain. CDR1 and CDR2 from the germline V gene are SGHTA and FQGNSA. The CDR3 spans 16 residues. With 1 base removed from V and 2 bases from J, the gap between germline ends came to 13 bases. For the CDR3, the DNA is TGTGCCAGCAGCTTAGTGGACCATTCTCCCACAGATACGCAGTATTTT. Amino acids: CASSLVDHSPTDTQYF.